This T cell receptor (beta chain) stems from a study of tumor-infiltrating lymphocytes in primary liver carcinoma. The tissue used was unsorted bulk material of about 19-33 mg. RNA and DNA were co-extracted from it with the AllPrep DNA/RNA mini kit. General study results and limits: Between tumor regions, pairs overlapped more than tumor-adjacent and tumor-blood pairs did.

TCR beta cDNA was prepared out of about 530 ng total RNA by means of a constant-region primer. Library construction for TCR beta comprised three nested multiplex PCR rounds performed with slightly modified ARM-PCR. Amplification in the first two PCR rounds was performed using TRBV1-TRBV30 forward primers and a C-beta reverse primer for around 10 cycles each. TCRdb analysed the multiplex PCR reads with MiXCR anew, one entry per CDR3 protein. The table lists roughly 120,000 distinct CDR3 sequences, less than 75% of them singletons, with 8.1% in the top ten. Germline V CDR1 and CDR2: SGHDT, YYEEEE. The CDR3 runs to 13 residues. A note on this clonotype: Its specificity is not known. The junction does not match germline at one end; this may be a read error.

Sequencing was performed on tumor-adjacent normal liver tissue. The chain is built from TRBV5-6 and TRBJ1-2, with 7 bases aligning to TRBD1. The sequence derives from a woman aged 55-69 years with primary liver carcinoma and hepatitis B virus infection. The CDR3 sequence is CTSSPQGNYGYTF. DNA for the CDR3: TGTACCAGCAGCCCACAGGGGAACTATGGCTACACTTTC.